Below, 18 T cell receptor beta chains from the same sample are listed, as sequenced in a study of CD8 T cells in ankylosing spondylitis. TCRdb itself ran the 5' RACE reads through MiXCR, one entry per CDR3 protein. In the table there are more than 400,000 distinct CDR3 sequences, approximately 5% of which are singletons. Study-wide results and caveats: A TCR beta motif made of about 8 highly homologous variants seemed typical of ankylosing spondylitis blood.

These receptors lack a known antigen. The sequenced sample consisted of blood, either unsorted or a sorted T cell fraction (not recorded which). These receptors were collected from a male donor with ankylosing spondylitis.

This clonotype was seen at least ten times. The chain carries TRBV20-1 and TRBJ2-5, with D maybe TRBD1 (6 bases). The CDR3 is 14 amino acids. The ends were cut back, 7 bases at V and 0 bases at J, with 15 bases in the middle. Germline V gives CDR1 DFQATT, CDR2 SNEGSKA (reference sequence). CDR3 in amino acids: CSGHEGEYQETQYF. CDR3 DNA sequence: TGCAGTGGGCACGAGGGGGAGTACCAAGAGACCCAGTACTTC.

This clonotype was observed many times. This chain joins TRBV11-1 and TRBJ2-7; TRBD1 is a possible D gene (5 bases). Germline CDR1 SGHAT, CDR2 FQDESV (reference sequence). The CDR3 length is 13 residues. Trimming took off 4 bases at V and 3 bases at J, with 10 bases between the two ends. The CDR3 loop reads CASSSNQGYEQYF. The CDR3 DNA is TGTGCCAGCAGCTCCAACCAGGGCTACGAGCAGTACTTC.

There are many counts of this clonotype. The gene calls are TRBV7-9 and TRBJ1-2; the D gene is possibly TRBD1 (5 bases). CDR3 length: 14 amino acids. CDR1 is SEHNR, CDR2 FQNEAQ, per germline (reference sequence). Trimming removed 4 bases from V and 4 bases from J, with 13 bases in between. CDR3 sequence reads: CASSSQGGGYGYTF. The CDR3 DNA sequence: TGTGCCAGCAGCTCCCAGGGAGGTGGCTATGGCTACACCTTC.

This clonotype appeared many times. The gene calls are TRBV7-2 and TRBJ2-7; possibly TRBD2 for D (6 bases). The CDR3 consists of 13 residues. V shed 3 bases and J shed 6 bases, with 12 bases lying between them. The germline V gene encodes CDR1 SGHTA and CDR2 FQGNSA. This CDR3 reads CASSLAGIGEQYF. The CDR3 DNA reads TGTGCCAGCAGCTTGGCGGGGATTGGCGAGCAGTACTTC.

Many counts were recorded for this clonotype. The chain joins TRBV9 to TRBJ1-3; D is uncertain. V was clipped by 0 bases and J by 0 bases, with 7 bases between them. Germline V CDR1 and CDR2: SGDLS, YYNGEE. This CDR3 spans 15 amino acids. This chain's CDR3 is CASSVGGFSGNTIYF. The DNA of the CDR3 is TGTGCCAGCAGCGTAGGAGGATTCTCTGGAAACACCATATATTTT.

This clonotype was observed many times. The chain employs TRBV5-1 and TRBJ2-1; 8 bases match TRBD2. The V gene's germline CDR1 is SGHRS and CDR2 YFSETQ. V dropped 0 bases and J dropped 0; count of bases not matched to a gene: 5. The CDR3 runs 17 residues. CDR3 loop: CASSLGTGGRSYNEQFF. For the CDR3, the DNA is TGCGCCAGCAGCTTGGGGACGGGAGGGCGCTCCTACAATGAGCAGTTCTTC.

At least ten counts were recorded for this clonotype. V gene TRBV7-2 combines with J gene TRBJ2-7; unclear D gene. The germline CDR1 and CDR2 sequences are SGHTA and FQGNSA. The CDR3 runs 12 residues. The V gene lost 5 bases and the J gene lost 3 bases, with 8 bases spanning the gap. In nucleotides, the CDR3 is TGTGCCAGCAGCCCGGACCTCTACGAGCAGTACTTC. It is translated as CASSPDLYEQYF.

This clonotype was seen at least ten times. This rearrangement joins TRBV20-1 to TRBJ1-6; no clear D. V gave up 2 bases and J gave up 8 bases, with 10 bases separating them. The CDR3 consists of 13 residues. Germline V lookup: CDR1 DFQATT, CDR2 SNEGSKA (reference sequence). The CDR3 is CSARPGVDSPLHF. Here the CDR3 DNA reads TGCAGTGCTAGACCTGGAGTGGATTCACCCCTCCACTTT.

This clonotype showed up many times. The chain links TRBV5-4 to TRBJ2-1; tentatively, D is TRBD1 (6 bases). V was shortened by 2 bases and J by 6 bases, with 15 bases between the two germline ends. The CDR3 loop spans 15 amino acids. Germline CDR1 SGHNT, CDR2 YYREEE (reference sequence). The CDR3 DNA is TGTGCCAGCAGCTTCTCAAAAACAGGGTTCAATGAGCAGTTCTTC. This gives the protein CASSFSKTGFNEQFF.

This clonotype was counted at least ten times. V and J are TRBV11-1 and TRBJ2-3; D possibly corresponds to TRBD2 (7 bases). CDR3 length equals 18 residues. The V gene lost 1 base and the J gene lost 2 bases, with 19 bases spanning the gap. The germline V gene has CDR1 SGHAT and CDR2 FQDESV (reference sequence). The CDR3 DNA reads TGTGCCAGCAGCTTAGAATCCGGCGGGGGCCCCTTCACAGATACGCAGTATTTT. This sequence encodes CASSLESGGGPFTDTQYF. Complete variable domain (other parts from reference TRBV11-1 and TRBJ2-3): EAEVAQSPRYKITEKSQAVAFWCDPISGHATLYWYRQILGQGPELLVQFQDESVVDDSQLPKDRFSAERLKGVDSTLKIQPAELGDSAMYLCASSLESGGGPFTDTQYFGPGTRLTVL.

This clonotype was observed a few times. The chain employs TRBV12-3 or TRBV12-4 and TRBJ2-3; a weak D match, TRBD2 (5 bases). Trimming pared 4 bases from V and 2 bases from J, leaving 13 bases between. This CDR3 comprises 15 residues. CDR3: CASSSPRGNTDTQYF. The CDR3 DNA follows: TGTGCCAGCAGTTCCCCCCGGGGAAACACAGATACGCAGTATTTT.

In its sample, this clonotype was seen many times. The chain joins TRBV4-3 to TRBJ2-7; TRBD2 aligns across 9 bases. The CDR3 extends over 16 amino acids. V shed 7 bases, J shed 1 base, and the junction held 11 bases outside the gene matches. In germline, CDR1 is LGHNA, CDR2 YSLEER. The CDR3: CASTLSLSGSSYEQYF. The CDR3 DNA sequence: TGCGCCAGCACCCTCAGCCTTAGCGGGAGTTCCTACGAGCAGTACTTC.

The table lists this clonotype with many counts. This chain links TRBV4-1 with TRBJ2-2; D is ambiguous. Looked up from germline, CDR1 is MGHRA and CDR2 is YSYEKL. This CDR3 comprises 14 residues. With 1 base removed from V and 5 bases from J, the gap between germline ends came to 8 bases. In DNA form, the CDR3 reads TGCGCCAGCAGCCAAGTTCGGGCGACCGGGGAGCTGTTTTTT. The encoded protein is CASSQVRATGELFF.

This clonotype showed up many times. This chain joins TRBV6-2 or TRBV6-3 and TRBJ2-4; no firm D call. Germline values: CDR1 MNHEY, CDR2 SVGEGT. Trimming removed 6 bases at V and 0 bases at J, with 15 bases between. This CDR3 has 16 amino acids. Here the CDR3 DNA reads TGTGCCAGCAGCCCCGGGTCGCAACTAGCCAAAAACATTCAGTACTTC. It specifies CASSPGSQLAKNIQYF.

The chain combines TRBV5-5 with TRBJ2-1; D remains unclear. Trimming took off 4 bases at V and 7 bases at J, with 18 bases between the two ends. The CDR3 extends over 15 amino acids. Germline V gene sequence: CDR1 SGHKS, CDR2 YYEKEE (reference sequence). Here the CDR3 DNA reads TGTGCCAGCAGCCCACTGGGAACCCCTAGGAATGAGCAGTTCTTC. Protein: CASSPLGTPRNEQFF.

This clonotype was detected many times. CDR3 DNA sequence: TGTGCCAGCAGCCAAGGAGACAGGGGGGAGACCCAGTACTTC. It encodes CASSQGDRGETQYF. V usage is TRBV4-2 and J usage is TRBJ2-5, with 9 positions matching TRBD1. Trimming cost V 1 base and J 5 bases; bases outside gene matches: 2. Germline values: CDR1 LGHNA, CDR2 YNFKEQ. The CDR3 has 14 amino acids.

The V gene is TRBV20-1, the J gene TRBJ2-7, with 13 bases matching TRBD2. The CDR3 sequence is 17 residues long. V lost 2 bases and J lost 6; bases outside the gene matches: 13. Germline CDR1 DFQATT, CDR2 SNEGSKA (reference sequence). CDR3 protein: CSARPPGLAGRRSEQYF. DNA of the CDR3: TGCAGTGCTAGACCTCCGGGACTAGCGGGGCGAAGGAGCGAGCAGTACTTC.

In this sample, this clonotype turned up many times. The chain couples TRBV7-9 to TRBJ1-1; D is ambiguous. V was shortened by 2 bases and J by 0 bases, with 10 bases between the two germline ends. From germline, CDR1 is SEHNR and CDR2 FQNEAQ (reference sequence). The CDR3 spans 15 residues. CDR3 amino acids: CASSLRAEVNTEAFF. CDR3 nucleotides: TGTGCCAGCAGCTTAAGGGCAGAAGTGAACACTGAAGCTTTCTTT.